Below, 5 T cell receptor beta chains from the same sample are listed, as sequenced in a study of T cell changes during pregnancy in multiple sclerosis. Sequenced by immunoSEQ multiplex PCR; TCRdb stores in-frame clones only, minus some. Seen here are over 50,000 clones, around 90% observed once, and the top ten hold approximately 1%. Sequenced material: peripheral blood, taken in the first trimester of pregnancy. Every receptor here comes from a female donor in good health, enrolled as a control in a pregnancy study.

Worth noting for this clone: One junction end does not reproduce the germline sequence, and a read error may be involved. This rearrangement joins TRBV27 to TRBJ1-1, with a weak D call TRBD1 (5 bases). Germline assignment: CDR1 MNHEY and CDR2 SMNVEV (reference sequence). This CDR3 comprises 15 residues. CDR3 loop: CVSMKGLGGDTEAFF. CDR3 DNA: TGTGTCAGCATGAAGGGACTGGGGGGGGACACTGAAGCTTTCTTT.

This clone was observed a single time. The rearrangement links TRBV19 to TRBJ1-1, with 8 bases fitting TRBD1. Germline assignment: CDR1 LNHDA and CDR2 SQIVND (reference sequence). The CDR3 length is 14 residues. V shed 7 bases and J 1 base; nucleotides not matched to a gene: 5. CDR3 coding DNA: TGTGCCAGTACCAACAGGGGGAAGAACACTGAAGCTTTCTTT. Translated: CASTNRGKNTEAFF.

The V call is TRBV7-9, the J call TRBJ2-1; D is unclear. The germline CDR1 and CDR2 sequences are SEHNR and FQNEAQ (reference sequence). This CDR3 has 18 amino acids. V lost 2 bases to trimming and J lost 4 bases, with 21 bases between them. The CDR3 protein is CASSLKSVQWLNYNEQFF. CDR3 DNA: TGTGCCAGCAGCTTAAAATCCGTCCAGTGGCTGAATTACAATGAGCAGTTCTTC.

The V and J genes are TRBV7-6 and TRBJ2-2; 10 bases map to TRBD1. Germline V gene lookup returns CDR1 SGHVS and CDR2 FNYEAQ. Trimming cost V 1 base and J 4 bases; bases outside gene matches: 3. CDR3 length: 16 residues. The CDR3 loop is CASSLGRTGGTGELFF. CDR3 in DNA: TGTGCCAGCAGCTTAGGACGGACAGGGGGCACCGGGGAGCTGTTTTTT.

V and J are TRBV5-1 and TRBJ2-5; TRBD1 matches at 8 bases. Germline V gene sequence: CDR1 SGHRS, CDR2 YFSETQ. Germline trimming cut 4 bases from V and 5 bases from J; bases unmatched to any gene: 19. The length of the CDR3 is 18 residues. CDR3 sequence reads: CASSDRQGSVSYSETQYF. As DNA, the CDR3 is TGCGCCAGCAGCGACCGACAGGGGAGCGTTTCGTATTCGGAGACCCAGTACTTC.